The 5 T cell receptor beta chains listed next were all sequenced from one sample in a study of identifying expanded T cells in peripheral blood. Here immunoSEQ multiplex PCR was the method, and the copy in TCRdb shows in-frame clones only, minus some. The sample has roughly 78,000 clones, about 90% seen once. The material sequenced was blood. The receptor source for this set is a person aged 18 to 70 in good health.

This clone was observed once. The chain employs TRBV6-6 and TRBJ1-2, with no clear D. V lost 0 bases and J 7 bases, leaving 9 bases between the germline ends. CDR3 length equals 13 residues. Germline lookup yields CDR1 MNHNY and CDR2 SVGAGI (reference sequence). CDR3 nucleotides: TGTGCCAGCAGTTACTCGAGGAGGGCTGGCTACACCTTC. Translating gives CASSYSRRAGYTF.

The chain combines TRBV5-6 with TRBJ2-3; D is unclear. Germline loops: CDR1 SGHDT, CDR2 YYEEEE. V gave up 0 bases and J gave up 0 bases, with 11 bases separating them. This CDR3 contains 16 residues. DNA of the CDR3: TGTGCCAGCAGCTTGGTCGCTACCACAAGCACAGATACGCAGTATTTT. Amino acids: CASSLVATTSTDTQYF.

J is TRBJ2-3 and V is TRBV2; no firm D call. Germline assignment: CDR1 SNHLY and CDR2 FYNNEI. The CDR3 is made up of 11 amino acids. Deletions cut 4 bases from V and 7 bases from J, with 6 bases between. CDR3 sequence (DNA): TGTGCCAGCAGTGTTCAGAATACGCAGTATTTT. This sequence encodes CASSVQNTQYF.

This clone came up once. The chain recombines TRBV7-9 with TRBJ1-5; TRBD1 might be the D (6 bases). Germline lookup yields CDR1 SEHNR and CDR2 FQNEAQ (reference sequence). This CDR3 contains 17 residues. V dropped 1 base and J dropped 7 bases, with 20 bases sitting between them. CDR3 protein: CASSLGPGGRARQPQHF. The CDR3 DNA reads as TGTGCCAGCAGCTTAGGCCCGGGGGGCAGGGCGAGACAGCCCCAGCATTTT.

The chain uses TRBV27 and TRBJ2-1; TRBD2 is a possible D gene (6 bases). The germline V gene has CDR1 MNHEY and CDR2 SMNVEV (reference sequence). The CDR3 is 14 residues long. Trimming pared 6 bases from V and 9 bases from J, leaving 18 bases between. For the CDR3, the DNA is TGTGCCAGCAGAATACTCGGGGGTGTCACTGAGCAGTTCTTC. Encoded protein: CASRILGGVTEQFF.